These 10 T cell receptor beta chains came from one sample sequenced in a study of T-cell memory formation after mild COVID-19 (dated by TCRdb to the early 2020s). Library method: 5' RACE. TCRdb names Illumina NovaSeq 6000 as the instrument used. TCRdb reprocessed the public reads (quality trimming at Q25 with fastp, clone calling with MiXCR) and kept in-frame beta chains. Identical CDR3 proteins give one entry, which carries the most common genes and DNA. In this sample the table shows around 310,000 distinct CDR3 sequences, approximately 14% of which occur a single time. The ten largest clonotypes hold about 21% of the sample. The sequencing input was PBMCs or a T cell subset sorted from them (not recorded which). These receptors were collected from a man aged 18 to 30 who had mild COVID-19 (a few samples of this study predate the infection). The sample titles of this study are shuffled in the database, so cell type and time point are left out; the donor was told from shared clones.

V and J are TRBV11-2 and TRBJ2-2, with 7 bases matching TRBD1. The CDR3 is 16 amino acids. Germline V gene lookup returns CDR1 SGHAT and CDR2 FQNNGV. V was clipped by 5 bases and J by 0 bases; unmatched bases: 6. CDR3 coding DNA: TGTGCCAGCAGCCCCAACAGGGGCGCGAACACCGGGGAGCTGTTTTTT. Its translation is CASSPNRGANTGELFF. Variable domain in full (rest from reference TRBV11-2 and TRBJ2-2): EAGVAQSPRYKIIEKRQSVAFWCNPISGHATLYWYQQILGQGPKLLIQFQNNGVVDDSQLPKDRFSAERLKGVDSTLKIQPAKLEDSAVYLCASSPNRGANTGELFFGEGSRLTVL.

This clonotype turned up a few times. The V gene is TRBV3-1, the J gene TRBJ2-7; TRBD1 or TRBD2 may be the D gene (5 bases each). The CDR3 runs to 14 residues. Germline V gene sequence: CDR1 LGHDT, CDR2 YNNKEL (reference sequence). V lost 4 bases and J 4 bases, leaving 14 bases between the germline ends. The CDR3 reads CASSLSGTHYEQYF. DNA of the CDR3: TGTGCCAGCAGCCTCTCCGGGACCCATTACGAGCAGTACTTC.

This clonotype showed up just a few times. The rearrangement links TRBV19 to TRBJ2-1; no reliable D call. The V end was cut by 8 bases, the J end by 6 bases, with 8 bases between. This CDR3 region has 11 residues. The V gene's germline CDR1 is LNHDA and CDR2 SQIVND (reference sequence). This chain's CDR3 is CASGLINEQFF. CDR3 DNA sequence: TGTGCCAGTGGGCTAATCAATGAGCAGTTCTTC.

This clonotype was counted only a few times. This sequence joins TRBV27 and TRBJ1-2; 8 bases are a match to TRBD1. J lost 7 bases, V lost 5 bases, and 9 bases had no gene match. This CDR3 spans 14 amino acids. The germline gives CDR1 MNHEY, CDR2 SMNVEV (reference sequence). The CDR3 nucleotides are TGTGCCAGCAGTACTTATACAGGGGGTATTGGCTACACCTTC. Amino acids: CASSTYTGGIGYTF.

This chain uses TRBV5-6 with TRBJ1-2, with TRBD1 identical over 8 bases. V trimming: 4 bases; J trimming: 7 bases; junction bases outside the gene matches: 6. Germline CDR1 SGHDT, CDR2 YYEEEE. The CDR3 is 13 amino acids. CDR3 in amino acids: CASSAGQGLGYTF. The CDR3 DNA reads as TGTGCCAGCAGCGCCGGACAGGGCCTTGGCTACACCTTC.

This chain links TRBV20-1 with TRBJ2-3; no clear D. CDR3 length: 16 residues. Trimming stripped 3 bases from V and 0 bases from J, with 16 bases between. Germline V gene data show CDR1 as DFQATT and CDR2 as SNEGSKA (reference sequence). The chain's CDR3 is CSASRWIGSSTDTQYF. CDR3 DNA sequence: TGCAGTGCTAGTAGGTGGATAGGTTCTAGCACAGATACGCAGTATTTT.

This chain links TRBV4-2 with TRBJ2-7; unclear D gene. The CDR3 consists of 11 residues. The V end lost 0 bases, the J end lost 8 bases, and 5 bases lay between the germline ends. The V gene's germline CDR1 is LGHNA and CDR2 YNFKEQ. The CDR3 DNA is TGTGCCAGCAGCCAAGAACGCCAGCAGTACTTC. It encodes CASSQERQQYF.

The V gene is TRBV20-1, the J gene TRBJ2-7; D is possibly TRBD2 (6 bases). Trimming took off 3 bases at V and 0 bases at J, with 12 bases between the two ends. Germline assignment: CDR1 DFQATT and CDR2 SNEGSKA (reference sequence). The CDR3 is 14 amino acids. In DNA, the CDR3 is TGCAGTGCTAGGCTGGGGGGTAGCTCCTACGAGCAGTACTTC. This codes for CSARLGGSSYEQYF.

This clonotype turned up a few times. The rearrangement links TRBV7-9 to TRBJ1-5, with D tentatively TRBD1 (6 bases). The V gene's germline CDR1 is SEHNR and CDR2 FQNEAQ (reference sequence). The CDR3 has 13 amino acids. V lost 3 bases, J lost 8 bases, and 11 bases lay in between. CDR3 sequence reads: CASSFAGEKPQHF. The CDR3 DNA reads TGTGCCAGCAGCTTCGCAGGGGAAAAGCCCCAGCATTTT.

This clonotype turned up a few times. V is TRBV7-3 and J is TRBJ2-6, with 9 bases identical to TRBD2. The CDR3 runs to 17 residues. The junction had 5 bases not matched to a gene; V was cut back by 1 base and J by 4 bases. CDR1 and CDR2 from the germline V gene are SGHTA and FQGTGA. The CDR3 region is CASSLMGLATGANVLTF. The CDR3 region has the DNA TGTGCCAGCAGCTTAATGGGACTAGCTACGGGGGCCAACGTCCTGACTTTC. The variable domain in full, with the rest retrieved from reference TRBV7-3 and TRBJ2-6, is GAGVSQTPSNKVTEKGKYVELRCDPISGHTALYWYRQSLGQGPEFLIYFQGTGAADDSGLPNDRFFAVRPEGSVSTLKIQRTERGDSAVYLCASSLMGLATGANVLTFGAGSRLTVL.